This note documents a single T cell receptor beta chain sequence. No antigen is known for it. The input lacks base qualities; no much larger clone sits a single base away. This record belongs to a study of blood T cell repertoires in COVID-19 (dated by TCRdb to the early 2020s). About the study as a whole: The collaborator samples originated in the United States, Italy and Spain and spanned the acute and convalescent phases of COVID-19. The material from the prospective study consisted of cDNA or gDNA derived from T cells, B-cell-depleted T cells, or PBMCs. Subjects who had been exposed to COVID-19, were actively infected with it, or had recovered from it provided the deeply sampled blood TCRbeta repertoires that made up the dataset. The repertoires were released in a freely available public database intended as a resource for research on the immune response to SARS-CoV-2. Samples were obtained from the ongoing ImmuneRACE study (first 160 participants) and from over 1,000 subjects provided by 6 global collaborators. Sample metadata almost always included a de-identified subject ID, COVID-19 status, age in years and sex. HLA class I and class II types, where available, came from metadata supplied by the sample provider rather than from assay-based typing.

The immunoSEQ Assay, a bias-controlled multiplex PCR, was used to amplify TCRbeta CDR3 regions from genomic DNA. On the study's bioinformatics: The number of nucleated cells in each sample was estimated from the amplification of reference gene primers within the assay. To quantify the absolute abundance of each unique TCRbeta CDR3 rearrangement, sequence reads were collapsed and filtered. Productive Simpson clonality was computed per sample as the square root of Simpson's diversity index over productive rearrangements. Imported from immuneACCESS, the table was reduced by TCRdb to in-frame sequences with V and J called. These copies leave out some clones; in studies compared against another copy, an unresolved V gene accounts for under half, and the cause of the remainder is not known. V, J and clone size reflect that table, while D and trimming were determined from the DNA. The sample table shows over 350,000 clones, and about nine tenths are seen once. The ten top clones hold around 0.86% of the sample.

Enrolling through a virtual design, the prospective study's participants ranged in age from roughly 18 to 100 years and lived across some 22 United States geographic areas. In the prospective study, participants were assigned to cohorts based on the clinical history participants reported in a screening survey and a study questionnaire. A participant counted as exposed if, within 2 weeks of entering the study, that participant had been in contact with someone who had a PCR-confirmed or clinician-diagnosed COVID-19 case. Mobile phlebotomists in the prospective study collected whole blood, serum and a nasopharyngeal or oropharyngeal swab from every participant. Participants in the prospective study had the option to provide additional blood draws and questionnaires over a roughly 2-month period. Before DNA extraction, blood samples from the prospective study were shipped at room temperature or frozen.

The study at large found these results: The quantity of clinical and demographic metadata differed by source and by participant and was supplied without curation.

Trimming leaves V shorter by 2 bases and J shorter by 4 bases, with the junction holding 3 bases beyond the gene matches. Reading the germline V gene (reference sequence) gives CDR1 GTSNPN and CDR2 SVGIG. CDR3 length: 15 amino acids, cysteine to phenylalanine. This entry keeps only the CDR3 DNA: 45 bases, framed from base 1. Sequencing was performed on PBMCs or T cells enriched from blood (not recorded which). In this chain, TRBV30 is recombined with TRBJ2-1, and 12 junctional nucleotides match TRBD2. The receptor was derived from a woman between 40 and 50 years old who had been exposed to COVID-19. The DNA sequence is given as TGTGCCTGGAGTAGGGGACTAGCGGGTTACAATGAGCAGTTCTTC. The encoded protein is CAWSRGLAGYNEQFF.